This TCR beta chain appears in the sequencing data of a study of control samples from healthy donors and cancer patients. Data came from immunoSEQ multiplex PCR; TCRdb stores just in-frame clones and leaves some out. The sample yields over 75,000 clones, over 80% seen once. The sample taken for sequencing was blood. The origin of this receptor is a man aged 25-45 years in good health.

In nucleotides, the CDR3 is TGTGCCAGTACGGTGGGCGTCGATAATTCACCCCTCCACTTT. Translated: CASTVGVDNSPLHF. The chain carries TRBV19 and TRBJ1-6; D remains unclear. Between the trimmed V and J ends, which lost 7 bases and 5 bases, there was a span of 12 bases. The CDR3 is made up of 14 amino acids. Germline-derived CDR1 and CDR2 are LNHDA and SQIVND (reference sequence).